The clone carrying this T cell receptor beta chain was seen a single time. Antigen unknown. The data were taken from a study of shared clonotypes between healthy human individuals. The protocol was immunoSEQ multiplex PCR, while the TCRdb copy is restricted to in-frame clones and leaves out a portion. The sample holds around 1.6 million clones, approximately 98% seen once. The CDR3 is 13 residues long. Germline V CDR1 and CDR2: ENHRY, SYGVKD. J was trimmed by 3 bases and V by 10 bases; bases with no gene match: 7. Donors were healthy HIV-negative adults without recently reported acute infections or vaccinations. Findings of the study overall: Donor clonotype sharing was expected to depend on sequencing depth.

The J gene is TRBJ2-7, the V gene TRBV10-3; the match to TRBD1 covers 9 bases. The sample consisted of naive CD4+ T cells sorted from blood. The subset here: CD45RA+ positively selected. This TCR was recovered from a man aged 30 to 39 in good health. CDR3 nucleotide sequence: TGTGCCACCACCGGGACAGGGTTCTACGAGCAGTACTTC. This sequence encodes CATTGTGFYEQYF.